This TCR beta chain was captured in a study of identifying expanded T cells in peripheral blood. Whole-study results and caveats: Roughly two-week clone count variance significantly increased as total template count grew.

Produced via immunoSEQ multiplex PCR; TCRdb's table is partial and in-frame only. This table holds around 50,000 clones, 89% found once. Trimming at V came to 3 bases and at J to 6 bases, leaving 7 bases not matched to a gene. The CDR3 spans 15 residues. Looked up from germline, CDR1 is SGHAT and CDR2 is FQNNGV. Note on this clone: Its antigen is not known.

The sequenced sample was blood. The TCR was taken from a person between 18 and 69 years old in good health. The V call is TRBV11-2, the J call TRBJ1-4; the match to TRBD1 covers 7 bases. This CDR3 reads CASSFNRGPYEKLFF. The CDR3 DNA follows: TGTGCCAGCAGCTTCAACAGGGGTCCATATGAAAAACTGTTTTTT.